A selection of T cell receptor beta chains follows, all from one sample in a study of control samples from healthy donors and cancer patients. TCRdb's copy holds only in-frame clones and misses some; the assay was immunoSEQ multiplex PCR. The sample comprises around 75,000 clones, 84% of which are singletons, and over 25% rests with the top ten. Sequenced material: blood. Receptor source: a man aged 50 to 59 in good health. Each CDR3 is given with its conserved first and last residue. Each record gives: V gene, J gene, clone size, D gene, CDR3 DNA, CDR3 protein. The D gene is left open where the match is weak. Clone size is not always given. Where it is, it says once, few, many or a class for expanded clones.

v_gene: TRBV5-1; j_gene: TRBJ2-7; abundance: -; d_gene: TRBD2; CDR3nt: TGCGCCAGCAGCTCGGGACTAGCGGCCTACGAGCAGTACTTC; CDR3aa: CASSSGLAAYEQYF
v_gene: TRBV10-3; j_gene: TRBJ2-1; abundance: -; d_gene: TRBD1; CDR3nt: TGTGCCATCAGCACTACGGACAGGGGGCTCAACAATGAGCAGTTCTTC; CDR3aa: CAISTTDRGLNNEQFF
v_gene: TRBV3-1/TRBV3-2; j_gene: TRBJ2-7; abundance: -; d_gene: TRBD1; CDR3nt: TGTGCCAGCAGGCGTACAGGGGGAAACGAGCAGTACTTC; CDR3aa: CASRRTGGNEQYF
v_gene: TRBV6-5; j_gene: TRBJ2-1; abundance: -; d_gene: -; CDR3nt: TGTGCCAGCAGTCAAAGTGGGACCTCCTACAATGAGCAGTTCTTC; CDR3aa: CASSQSGTSYNEQFF
v_gene: TRBV4-3; j_gene: TRBJ1-2; abundance: few; d_gene: -; CDR3nt: TGCGCCAGCAGCCCCAGGGACGATAACTATGGCTACACCTTC; CDR3aa: CASSPRDDNYGYTF
v_gene: TRBV4-3; j_gene: TRBJ2-1; abundance: -; d_gene: TRBD2; CDR3nt: TGCGCCAGCAGCCAAGTGGGTAGCGGGAGTGTCAATGAGCAGTTCTTC; CDR3aa: CASSQVGSGSVNEQFF
v_gene: TRBV6-5; j_gene: TRBJ1-6; abundance: -; d_gene: -; CDR3nt: TGTGCCAGCAGCTGGGGGACGGATTCACCCCTCCACTTT; CDR3aa: CASSWGTDSPLHF
v_gene: TRBV6-2/TRBV6-3; j_gene: TRBJ1-5; abundance: -; d_gene: -; CDR3nt: TGTGCCAGCAGTTACGGGGCTCAGCCCCAGCATTTT; CDR3aa: CASSYGAQPQHF
v_gene: TRBV11-3; j_gene: TRBJ2-5; abundance: -; d_gene: -; CDR3nt: TGTGCCAGCAGCTCACAGGGTTTCCAAGAGACCCAGTACTTC; CDR3aa: CASSSQGFQETQYF
v_gene: TRBV7-3; j_gene: TRBJ2-1; abundance: -; d_gene: -; CDR3nt: TGTGCCAGCAGCTTAACGGCAGGGTGGAATGAGCAGTTCTTC; CDR3aa: CASSLTAGWNEQFF
v_gene: TRBV28; j_gene: TRBJ2-7; abundance: -; d_gene: -; CDR3nt: TGTGCCAGCAGTACCGCGGTTGGGGGGATCTACGAGCAGTACTTC; CDR3aa: CASSTAVGGIYEQYF
v_gene: TRBV15; j_gene: TRBJ2-1; abundance: -; d_gene: -; CDR3nt: TGTGCCACCAGCAGAGATAGGGGGACCTACAATGAGCAGTTCTTC; CDR3aa: CATSRDRGTYNEQFF
v_gene: TRBV11-3; j_gene: TRBJ1-6; abundance: -; d_gene: -; CDR3nt: TGTGCCAGCAGCTTCGACAGGCATTCACCCCTCCACTTT; CDR3aa: CASSFDRHSPLHF
v_gene: TRBV7-9; j_gene: TRBJ2-1; abundance: -; d_gene: -; CDR3nt: TGTGCCAGCAGCTTCCCAGACTCTAATGAGCAGTTCTTC; CDR3aa: CASSFPDSNEQFF
v_gene: TRBV5-1; j_gene: TRBJ2-6; abundance: -; d_gene: -; CDR3nt: TGCGCCAGCAGGCCCGGGGGCGGGTTTGGGGCCAACGTCCTGACTTTC; CDR3aa: CASRPGGGFGANVLTF
v_gene: TRBV7-9; j_gene: TRBJ1-3; abundance: few; d_gene: TRBD1; CDR3nt: TGTGCCAGCAGCCATTCCGGGACAGGGGGCAACACCATATATTTT; CDR3aa: CASSHSGTGGNTIYF
v_gene: TRBV11-3; j_gene: TRBJ1-1; abundance: -; d_gene: -; CDR3nt: TGTGCCAGCAGCTTAGAGGGGCGCCGGTTGCGAAGGACTGAAGCTTTCTTT; CDR3aa: CASSLEGRRLRRTEAFF
v_gene: TRBV6-5; j_gene: TRBJ1-1; abundance: -; d_gene: -; CDR3nt: TGTGCCAGCAGTTACCCAGGTCCCAGTGAAGCTTTCTTT; CDR3aa: CASSYPGPSEAFF
v_gene: TRBV7-3; j_gene: TRBJ2-3; abundance: -; d_gene: TRBD2; CDR3nt: TGTGCCAGCAGCGGGCGGGGGAGCACAGATACGCAGTATTTT; CDR3aa: CASSGRGSTDTQYF
v_gene: TRBV18; j_gene: TRBJ1-1; abundance: -; d_gene: TRBD1; CDR3nt: TGTGCCAGCTCAGAAATACGGGCAGGGGGGAACACTGAAGCTTTCTTT; CDR3aa: CASSEIRAGGNTEAFF
v_gene: TRBV2; j_gene: TRBJ2-5; abundance: -; d_gene: -; CDR3nt: TGTGCCAGCAGCTGGGAGACCCAGTACTTC; CDR3aa: CASSWETQYF
v_gene: TRBV3-1/TRBV3-2; j_gene: TRBJ1-2; abundance: -; d_gene: -; CDR3nt: TGTGCCAGCAGCCAAGATCCGATCCTCGGGGGCTACACCTTC; CDR3aa: CASSQDPILGGYTF
v_gene: TRBV2; j_gene: TRBJ2-3; abundance: -; d_gene: -; CDR3nt: TGTGCCAGCAGTGTTGAACAGGGTAGGGATACGCAGTATTTT; CDR3aa: CASSVEQGRDTQYF
v_gene: TRBV11-2; j_gene: TRBJ1-2; abundance: once; d_gene: TRBD1; CDR3nt: TGTGCCAGCAGCGTTCATTCAGGGGGCCTCTATGGCTACACCTTC; CDR3aa: CASSVHSGGLYGYTF
v_gene: TRBV7-2; j_gene: TRBJ2-7; abundance: -; d_gene: TRBD1; CDR3nt: TGTGCCAGCACCAGGACAGGCAGACTGACCGAGCAGTACTTC; CDR3aa: CASTRTGRLTEQYF
v_gene: TRBV29-1; j_gene: TRBJ2-1; abundance: -; d_gene: TRBD2; CDR3nt: TGCAGCGTTTGTCCAACTAGCGGGACTTACAATGAGCAGTTCTTC; CDR3aa: CSVCPTSGTYNEQFF
v_gene: TRBV3-1/TRBV3-2; j_gene: TRBJ2-3; abundance: -; d_gene: TRBD2; CDR3nt: TGTGCCAGCAGCCAAGAGGTACTAGCGGGAGGGGATACGCAGTATTTT; CDR3aa: CASSQEVLAGGDTQYF
v_gene: TRBV4-3; j_gene: TRBJ2-5; abundance: -; d_gene: -; CDR3nt: TGCGCCAGCAGCCAAGATACCCCGGCGGGGTCCGGGTACCAAGAGACCCAGTACTTC; CDR3aa: CASSQDTPAGSGYQETQYF
v_gene: TRBV5-1; j_gene: TRBJ2-5; abundance: -; d_gene: -; CDR3nt: TGCGCCAGCAGCTTGGTCCAGGGGGGTCAAGAGACCCAGTACTTC; CDR3aa: CASSLVQGGQETQYF
v_gene: TRBV25-1; j_gene: TRBJ2-1; abundance: -; d_gene: -; CDR3nt: TGTGCCAGCAGTAAGGACTCATGGATTGGTGAGCAGTTCTTC; CDR3aa: CASSKDSWIGEQFF
v_gene: TRBV29-1; j_gene: TRBJ1-1; abundance: -; d_gene: TRBD1; CDR3nt: TGCAGCGTTCTGGACAGGGGAAGCACTGAAGCTTTCTTT; CDR3aa: CSVLDRGSTEAFF
v_gene: TRBV15; j_gene: TRBJ2-1; abundance: -; d_gene: -; CDR3nt: TGTGCCACCAGCAGAGAAGTTTCGGCCTCCGGTTTAGATGAGCAGTTCTTC; CDR3aa: CATSREVSASGLDEQFF
v_gene: TRBV5-5; j_gene: TRBJ2-7; abundance: -; d_gene: -; CDR3nt: TGTGCCAGCAGCTTGCGTATCGGAAACTACGAGCAGTACTTC; CDR3aa: CASSLRIGNYEQYF
v_gene: TRBV10-2; j_gene: TRBJ2-7; abundance: -; d_gene: -; CDR3nt: TGCGCCAGCGGAAGTTCCTTTCGGGGTGAGCAGTACTTC; CDR3aa: CASGSSFRGEQYF
v_gene: TRBV25-1; j_gene: TRBJ2-5; abundance: -; d_gene: -; CDR3nt: TGTGCCAGCAGTGAATTTGGAGCGGTAGAGACCCAGTACTTC; CDR3aa: CASSEFGAVETQYF
v_gene: TRBV6-2/TRBV6-3; j_gene: TRBJ1-6; abundance: many; d_gene: TRBD1; CDR3nt: TGTGCCAGCAGCCCTGGGGGACAGGGCTCTTCACCCCTCCACTTT; CDR3aa: CASSPGGQGSSPLHF
v_gene: TRBV29-1; j_gene: TRBJ1-1; abundance: -; d_gene: -; CDR3nt: TGCAGCGTCGTCGGGGACAACGTGGGAAACACTGAAGCTTTCTTT; CDR3aa: CSVVGDNVGNTEAFF
v_gene: TRBV6-2/TRBV6-3; j_gene: TRBJ2-5; abundance: -; d_gene: TRBD1; CDR3nt: TGTGCCAGCAGTACCGGGACAGGGGGTCCTGGTAGGGAGACCCAGTACTTC; CDR3aa: CASSTGTGGPGRETQYF
v_gene: TRBV7-3; j_gene: TRBJ2-1; abundance: -; d_gene: -; CDR3nt: TGTGCCAGCAGCCTAAATCAGGATGAGCAGTTCTTC; CDR3aa: CASSLNQDEQFF
v_gene: TRBV7-2; j_gene: TRBJ1-2; abundance: -; d_gene: -; CDR3nt: TGTGCCAGCAGCTTAGGGGCGGGTCGTGGCTACACCTTC; CDR3aa: CASSLGAGRGYTF
v_gene: TRBV9; j_gene: TRBJ2-2; abundance: -; d_gene: -; CDR3nt: TGTGCCAGCGGCGTAGCAACCGGGGGGGAGCTGTTTTTT; CDR3aa: CASGVATGGELFF
v_gene: TRBV6-2/TRBV6-3; j_gene: TRBJ2-2; abundance: -; d_gene: TRBD2; CDR3nt: TGTGCCAGCAGCGGGACTAGCGGGAGACCCGGGGAGCTGTTTTTT; CDR3aa: CASSGTSGRPGELFF
v_gene: TRBV29-1; j_gene: TRBJ2-1; abundance: -; d_gene: -; CDR3nt: TGCAGCGTTGAAGATCAGGGCGGGTTAGACAATGAGCAGTTCTTC; CDR3aa: CSVEDQGGLDNEQFF
v_gene: TRBV19; j_gene: TRBJ1-5; abundance: -; d_gene: -; CDR3nt: TGTGCCAGTAGTATCGATAGGGGTGGGAATCAGCCCCAGCATTTT; CDR3aa: CASSIDRGGNQPQHF
v_gene: TRBV7-8; j_gene: TRBJ1-4; abundance: -; d_gene: -; CDR3nt: TGTGCCAGCAGCCGTATACAAGCAACTAATGAAAAACTGTTTTTT; CDR3aa: CASSRIQATNEKLFF
v_gene: TRBV7-2; j_gene: TRBJ2-2; abundance: -; d_gene: TRBD2; CDR3nt: TGTGCCAGCAGCCAATTTTCCGGGACTAGCTTAATGGGGGGGGAGCTGTTTTTT; CDR3aa: CASSQFSGTSLMGGELFF
v_gene: TRBV7-2; j_gene: TRBJ1-1; abundance: -; d_gene: -; CDR3nt: TGTGCCAGCAGCTTAGTCATAAGTGTTGGGGCTTTCTTT; CDR3aa: CASSLVISVGAFF
v_gene: TRBV7-2; j_gene: TRBJ2-3; abundance: -; d_gene: -; CDR3nt: TGTGCCAGCAGCTTGCTCAGGGGGGCAGATACGCAGTATTTT; CDR3aa: CASSLLRGADTQYF
v_gene: TRBV11-3; j_gene: TRBJ2-1; abundance: -; d_gene: TRBD2; CDR3nt: TGTGCCAGCAGCCCCATTAGCGGGAGAAACGATGAGCAGTTCTTC; CDR3aa: CASSPISGRNDEQFF
v_gene: TRBV9; j_gene: TRBJ1-1; abundance: -; d_gene: -; CDR3nt: TGTGCCAGCAGCGTAGGGACGGCGAACACTGAAGCTTTCTTT; CDR3aa: CASSVGTANTEAFF
v_gene: TRBV9; j_gene: TRBJ2-2; abundance: -; d_gene: TRBD2; CDR3nt: TGTGCCAGCAGCGATGCCGATAGCGGGGGAGCGAACACCGGGGAGCTGTTTTTT; CDR3aa: CASSDADSGGANTGELFF
v_gene: TRBV5-1; j_gene: TRBJ2-7; abundance: -; d_gene: -; CDR3nt: TGCGCCAGCAGCTACCTCCCGACAGATTCCTACGAGCAGTACTTC; CDR3aa: CASSYLPTDSYEQYF
v_gene: TRBV6-4; j_gene: TRBJ2-2; abundance: -; d_gene: TRBD2; CDR3nt: TGTGCCAGCAGCGGACTAGCGGGAGTGACCGGGGAGCTGTTTTTT; CDR3aa: CASSGLAGVTGELFF
v_gene: TRBV2; j_gene: TRBJ2-7; abundance: once; d_gene: TRBD1; CDR3nt: TGTGCCAGCCGAGTGGGGAGATTGACAGGGGGTAAAGAGCAGTACTTC; CDR3aa: CASRVGRLTGGKEQYF